This TCR beta chain was obtained from a study of tumor-infiltrating lymphocytes in localized non-small cell lung cancer. Study information: From each patient, both tumor and uninvolved lung, non-adjacent to tumor, were sampled.

With V trimmed by 10 bases and J by 8 bases, 14 bases remained unmatched. Germline lookup yields CDR1 MNHNS and CDR2 SASEGT. The CDR3 length is 15 residues. Sequencing used immunoSEQ multiplex PCR; TCRdb keeps in-frame clones, though not all of them. This table holds over 10,000 clones, 70% to 90% found once. The material sequenced was uninvolved lung tissue not adjacent to the tumor. This sequence originates from a human donor with non-small cell lung cancer. This chain uses TRBV6-1 with TRBJ2-1; 10 bases fit TRBD1. CDR3 region: CATTLGQGVYDEQFF. For the CDR3, the DNA is TGTGCCACCACCTTAGGACAGGGGGTTTATGATGAGCAGTTCTTC.